These 28 T cell receptor beta chains were all obtained from the same sample, sequenced in a study of somatic mutations in cytotoxic T cells in rheumatoid arthritis. Some clones are missing from TCRdb's copy, which holds only in-frame ones; the method was immunoSEQ multiplex PCR. Of approximately 9,400 clones listed, under 85% are singletons. Input material: CD8+ T cells sorted from blood. The receptors stem from a man aged 50-60 years in good health.

The CDR3 region has the DNA TGTGCCAGCAGTTCGCTAAGGGGGAGGGGGGTTGGCGAGCAGTTCTTC. Amino acid sequence: CASSSLRGRGVGEQFF. The chain combines TRBV28 with TRBJ2-1; D may be TRBD2 (7 bases). CDR1 MDHEN and CDR2 SYDVKM come from the germline V gene. Trimming left V 4 bases short and J 10 bases short, with 23 bases between. This CDR3 comprises 16 residues.

For this clone: One end of the junction does not line up with germline, which may come from a read error. The chain links TRBV7-6 to TRBJ1-2, with a possible D match to TRBD1 (6 bases). The CDR3 spans 14 residues. Looked up from germline, CDR1 is SGHVS and CDR2 is FNYEAQ. CDR3 region: CASSLLGGAQALSF. The CDR3 bases are TGTGCCAGCAGCTTATTGGGGGGGGCGCAGGCTCTCTCCTTC.

CDR3 amino acids: CASGFRGLNTEAFF. The CDR3 DNA reads as TGTGCTAGTGGTTTCAGGGGGCTGAACACTGAAGCTTTCTTT. The rearrangement links TRBV12-5 to TRBJ1-1; TRBD1 aligns across 8 bases. The J segment lost 0 bases and the V segment lost 3 bases, leaving 0 bases of the junction unmatched. CDR3 size: 14 residues. Looked up from germline, CDR1 is LGHNT and CDR2 is FRNRAP.

The chain carries TRBV7-9 and TRBJ2-5, with 9 positions matching TRBD1. CDR3 size: 16 residues. Losses at the gene ends were 3 bases for V and 5 bases for J; bases not matched to a gene: 10. Germline values: CDR1 SEHNR, CDR2 FQNEAQ (reference sequence). CDR3 in DNA: TGTGCCAGCAGCTTCCCCACGACAGGGACAGGGGAGACCCAGTACTTC. This encodes CASSFPTTGTGETQYF.

Sample share makes this clone large. The V gene is TRBV27, the J gene TRBJ2-1, with a weak D call TRBD2 (5 bases). Germline V gene lookup returns CDR1 MNHEY and CDR2 SMNVEV (reference sequence). Trimming shortened V by 0 bases and J by 15 bases, and 18 bases separated the two germline ends. The CDR3 has 14 residues. The CDR3 loop is CASSLSAQSGRRFF. The CDR3 region has the DNA TGTGCCAGCAGTTTATCTGCCCAAAGCGGACGGCGGTTCTTC.

V and J are TRBV2 and TRBJ1-4, with 7 bases identical to TRBD1. Per germline, CDR1 SNHLY and CDR2 FYNNEI. This CDR3 is built from 14 residues. V lost 6 bases, J lost 3 bases, and 4 bases stayed unmatched. The CDR3 region is CASSLQGSNEKLFF. The DNA for the CDR3 is TGTGCCAGCAGCCTACAGGGGTCTAATGAAAAACTGTTTTTT.

The genes are TRBV4-2 and TRBJ2-2; no definite D call. V was pared by 3 bases and J by 10 bases, with 12 bases between. The CDR3 extends over 13 amino acids. CDR1 is LGHNA and CDR2 is YNFKEQ in the germline V gene. The CDR3 spells CASSHLTVSELFF. CDR3 sequence (DNA): TGTGCCAGCAGCCATCTTACAGTTTCGGAGCTGTTTTTT.

The V call is TRBV11-2, the J call TRBJ2-5; the match to TRBD2 covers 8 bases. V gave up 5 bases and J gave up 4 bases; unmatched junction bases: 12. CDR3 size: 16 residues. Germline-derived CDR1 and CDR2 are SGHAT and FQNNGV. The chain's CDR3 is CASSAPGGQGSETQYF. CDR3 coding DNA: TGTGCCAGCAGCGCACCGGGGGGGCAGGGGTCAGAGACCCAGTACTTC.

The V call is TRBV4-3, the J call TRBJ2-1, with D unclear. Trimming shortened V by 8 bases and J by 1 base, and 9 bases separated the two germline ends. There are 13 residues in the CDR3. Germline values: CDR1 LGHNA, CDR2 YSLEER. In nucleotides, the CDR3 is TGCGCCAGCCGACTGGATTCCTACAATGAGCAGTTCTTC. Translated: CASRLDSYNEQFF.

Only a few counts were recorded for this clone. V is TRBV6-1 and J is TRBJ2-7, with 12 nucleotides matching TRBD2. Per the germline V gene, CDR1 is MNHNS and CDR2 is SASEGT. The junction had 6 bases not matched to a gene; V was cut back by 6 bases and J by 3 bases. The CDR3 runs 15 residues. CDR3 sequence reads: CASSLGLAGNYEQYF. CDR3 nucleotide sequence: TGTGCCAGCAGCCTCGGACTAGCGGGGAACTACGAGCAGTACTTC.

Judged by abundance, this clone is medium-sized. The CDR3 loop is CASSSSGLTDTQYF. The DNA of the CDR3 is TGTGCCAGCAGCTCTTCGGGACTCACAGATACGCAGTATTTT. This chain uses TRBV11-2 with TRBJ2-3; D perhaps matches TRBD2 (6 bases). Per germline, CDR1 SGHAT and CDR2 FQNNGV. CDR3 length: 14 amino acids. V lost 4 bases to trimming and J lost 2 bases, with 10 bases between them.

This chain connects TRBV7-2 to TRBJ2-7, with 7 nucleotides matching TRBD2. This CDR3 contains 17 residues. V shed 2 bases, J shed 6 bases, and the junction held 16 bases outside the gene matches. Germline V gene sequence: CDR1 SGHTA, CDR2 FQGNSA. The chain's CDR3 is CASSLNGGSSGGFEQYF. The CDR3 nucleotides read TGTGCCAGCAGCTTAAATGGGGGGTCTAGCGGTGGTTTCGAGCAGTACTTC. Full variable domain (missing parts from reference TRBV7-2 and TRBJ2-7): GAGVSQSPSNKVTEKGKDVELRCDPISGHTALYWYRQSLGQGLEFLIYFQGNSAPDKSGLPSDRFSAERTGGSVSTLTIQRTQQEDSAVYLCASSLNGGSSGGFEQYFGPGTRLTVT.

The rearrangement joins TRBV29-1 to TRBJ1-2; D not resolved. Germline lookup yields CDR1 SQVTM and CDR2 ANQGSEA. V was pared by 2 bases and J by 4 bases, with 11 bases between. The CDR3 spans 13 residues. In DNA form, the CDR3 reads TGCAGCGTTGAAAGGGAGGGTCGCTATGGCTACACCTTC. Translation gives CSVEREGRYGYTF.

This rearrangement joins TRBV11-2 to TRBJ2-7; tentative D call: TRBD1 (5 bases). CDR3 size: 14 residues. Trimming stripped 0 bases from V and 6 bases from J, with 12 bases between. Germline V gene sequence: CDR1 SGHAT, CDR2 FQNNGV. The chain's CDR3 is CASSLESGWGEQYF. The CDR3 DNA sequence: TGTGCCAGCAGCTTAGAGTCAGGGTGGGGCGAGCAGTACTTC.

This clone has more than one count but fewer than ten. The chain is built from TRBV6-1 and TRBJ1-6; maybe TRBD1 (5 bases). Germline CDR1 reads MNHNS; CDR2 reads SASEGT. The CDR3 loop spans 13 amino acids. The germline V and J ends were trimmed by 5 bases and 7 bases, with 9 bases remaining between them. CDR3 sequence: CASSQGENSPLHF. DNA of the CDR3: TGTGCCAGCAGTCAGGGTGAGAATTCACCCCTCCACTTT.

The gene calls are TRBV4-3 and TRBJ2-7, with 11 bases aligning to TRBD2. The CDR3 consists of 15 residues. V dropped 4 bases and J dropped 4; count of bases not matched to a gene: 6. Germline values: CDR1 LGHNA, CDR2 YSLEER. The CDR3 is CASSPGLAAEYEQYF. DNA of the CDR3: TGCGCCAGCAGCCCGGGACTAGCGGCCGAATACGAGCAGTACTTC.

In this sample, this clone turned up a few times. This chain uses TRBV30 with TRBJ2-7; 7 bases fit TRBD2. Per germline, CDR1 GTSNPN and CDR2 SVGIG (reference sequence). This CDR3 region has 16 residues. The V and J ends lost 2 bases and 0 bases, in that order; junction bases with no gene match: 10. The CDR3 DNA reads TGTGCCTGGAGTACCCGGGGGGTCCGCTACTCCTACGAGCAGTACTTC. Amino acid sequence: CAWSTRGVRYSYEQYF.

This sequence joins TRBV7-9 and TRBJ1-5; maybe TRBD1 (6 bases). CDR1 SEHNR and CDR2 FQNEAQ come from the germline V gene (reference sequence). The V and J ends lost 2 bases and 6 bases respectively, with 17 bases between them. The CDR3 sequence is 16 residues long. In nucleotides, the CDR3 is TGTGCCAGCAGCTTACGGCCCCCAGGGGCGATTCAGCCCCAGCATTTT. Translating gives CASSLRPPGAIQPQHF.

The chain has TRBV27 and TRBJ2-7, with D perhaps matching TRBD2 (5 bases). The germline V gene encodes CDR1 MNHEY and CDR2 SMNVEV (reference sequence). The CDR3 is made up of 14 amino acids. V lost 1 base, J lost 2 bases, and 9 bases lay in between. The CDR3: CASSLLTGAYEQYF. In DNA form, the CDR3 reads TGTGCCAGCAGTTTATTAACCGGGGCCTACGAGCAGTACTTC.

The chain employs TRBV19 and TRBJ1-1, with a possible D match to TRBD1 (6 bases). This CDR3 region has 12 residues. Germline V CDR1 and CDR2: LNHDA, SQIVND (reference sequence). The V gene lost 6 bases and the J gene lost 8 bases, with 13 bases spanning the gap. The CDR3 here is CASRNRAYEAFF. DNA for the CDR3: TGTGCCAGTAGAAACAGGGCTTACGAAGCTTTCTTT.

V and J are TRBV2 and TRBJ1-5; the D gene is possibly TRBD1 (6 bases). The CDR3 runs 17 residues. V gave up 0 bases and J gave up 4 bases, with 16 bases separating them. CDR1 and CDR2 (germline): SNHLY, FYNNEI. CDR3 loop: CASSEAGQTTPNQPQHF. The DNA for the CDR3 is TGTGCCAGCAGTGAAGCAGGACAGACGACTCCAAATCAGCCCCAGCATTTT.

The rearrangement joins TRBV9 to TRBJ2-1; no definite D call. Germline V gives CDR1 SGDLS, CDR2 YYNGEE. The CDR3 runs 11 residues. V dropped 3 bases and J dropped 6 bases, with 4 bases sitting between them. CDR3 sequence: CASSGANEQFF. The CDR3 bases are TGTGCCAGCAGCGGGGCCAATGAGCAGTTCTTC.

The rearrangement joins TRBV6-5 to TRBJ1-1; perhaps TRBD1 as D (6 bases). This CDR3 has 14 residues. Germline V CDR1 and CDR2: MNHEY, SVGAGI. The V gene lost 3 bases and the J gene lost 0 bases, with 8 bases spanning the gap. Here the CDR3 DNA reads TGTGCCAGCAGTTATCAGGGGATGAACACTGAAGCTTTCTTT. Protein product: CASSYQGMNTEAFF.

V and J are TRBV7-9 and TRBJ2-5; 8 bases are a match to TRBD1. This CDR3 is 17 amino acids long. The germline gives CDR1 SEHNR, CDR2 FQNEAQ (reference sequence). V was pared by 2 bases and J by 5 bases, with 13 bases of the junction left unmatched. This CDR3 reads CASSLTETGDPGETQYF. CDR3 sequence (DNA): TGTGCCAGCAGCTTAACCGAGACAGGGGACCCTGGGGAGACCCAGTACTTC.

As to this clone: One end of the junction fails to match germline, which may point to a read error. The chain has TRBV4-1 and TRBJ2-7; the D gene is possibly TRBD1 (7 bases). The germline CDR1 and CDR2 sequences are MGHRA and YSYEKL. CDR3 length equals 14 residues. The CDR3 sequence: CASSLGRGVDEQYF. DNA of the CDR3: TGTGCCAGCAGCTTAGGCAGGGGGGTTGACGAGCAGTACTTC.

The V and J genes are TRBV9 and TRBJ1-2, with a possible D match to TRBD1 (5 bases). The CDR3 sequence is 13 residues long. With 3 bases removed from V and 7 bases from J, the gap between germline ends came to 13 bases. The germline CDR1 and CDR2 sequences are SGDLS and YYNGEE. CDR3 nucleotides: TGTGCCAGCAGCGGGAAGGAGGGGAGTGGCTACACCTTC. It translates to CASSGKEGSGYTF.

The chain combines TRBV9 with TRBJ2-5, with TRBD2 matching over 10 bases. Losses at the gene ends were 5 bases for V and 2 bases for J; bases not matched to a gene: 6. Germline V lookup: CDR1 SGDLS, CDR2 YYNGEE. This CDR3 has 15 amino acids. CDR3 sequence (DNA): TGTGCCAGCAGTCCGGGACTAGCGATTCAAGAGACCCAGTACTTC. The encoded protein is CASSPGLAIQETQYF.

This clone showed up just once. The rearrangement uses TRBV9 and TRBJ2-7, with TRBD1 matching over 7 bases. CDR1 is SGDLS and CDR2 is YYNGEE in the germline V gene. There are 15 residues in the CDR3. V shed 3 bases, J shed 2 bases, and the junction held 8 bases outside the gene matches. The CDR3: CASSATGSRTYEQYF. CDR3 DNA sequence: TGTGCCAGCAGCGCGACAGGGTCACGAACCTACGAGCAGTACTTC.